This TCR beta chain derives from a study of shared clonotypes between healthy human individuals. All donors were Caucasian adults living in Nashville, Tennessee. Assay runs were performed at deep level. Original processing notes: Junction-only sequences without quality scores were provided by ImmunoSEQ, so filtering was different. Some clones are missing from TCRdb's copy, which holds only in-frame ones; the method was immunoSEQ multiplex PCR. From that table come the V and J calls and clone size; the DNA was used to work out D and trimming. The sample contains about 340,000 clones, 73% of which appear only once. Findings and limits, study-wide: Tissues were not sampled, only blood, and their repertoires likely differ.

With V trimmed by 6 bases and J by 5 bases, 11 bases remained unmatched. CDR1 SNHLY and CDR2 FYNNEI come from the germline V gene. The CDR3 totals 17 residues. This clone appeared many times. Its cognate antigen is unknown. The receptor was isolated from a man under 40 in good health. J is TRBJ2-3 and V is TRBV2, with TRBD2 matching 13 bases. Sequenced sample: memory CD4+ T cells sorted from blood. Subset defined: CD45RA-negative fraction. CDR3 sequence (DNA): TGTGCCAGCAGGATTCCCCCGACTAGCGGGAGGAGAGATACGCAGTATTTT. It yields the protein CASRIPPTSGRRDTQYF.